The 26 T cell receptor beta chains below all came from one sample that was sequenced in a study of cytomegalovirus exposure and HLA in healthy donors. This PCR relied on a set of 60 Vbeta primers and 13 Jbeta primers. Measured with immunoSEQ multiplex PCR; TCRdb has only the in-frame clones, and not every one. Of under 200,000 clones listed, roughly 80% are singletons. The sequencing input was PBMCs. These receptors came from a human donor in good health.

On this clone itself: The junction differs from germline at one of its ends, possibly a read error. CDR3 protein: CSSSLPFTAGGLFF. CDR3 bases: TGTTCCAGCAGCTTACCCTTCACAGCGGGGGGGCTCTTCTTC. J is TRBJ2-1 and V is TRBV7-9, with 10 bases matching TRBD2. CDR3 length: 14 amino acids. CDR1 is SEHNR and CDR2 is FQNEAQ in the germline V gene (reference sequence).

About this clone itself: Other DNA sequences of this sample code for an identical CDR3. The J gene is TRBJ2-7, the V gene TRBV9; D uncertain. CDR3 length: 11 amino acids. In germline, CDR1 is SGDLS, CDR2 YYNGEE. Between the trimmed V and J ends, which lost 3 bases and 3 bases, there was a span of 4 bases. CDR3 in DNA: TGTGCCAGCAGCGCCGGCTACGAGCAGTACTTC. Its translation is CASSAGYEQYF.

This chain joins TRBV9 and TRBJ2-7; 8 bases fit TRBD1. Germline V gene sequence: CDR1 SGDLS, CDR2 YYNGEE. The CDR3 is 14 amino acids. The junction had 8 bases not matched to a gene; V was cut back by 4 bases and J by 5 bases. CDR3 DNA sequence: TGTGCCAGCAGCCCTCGGACAGGGACCCACGAGCAGTACTTC. Amino acid sequence: CASSPRTGTHEQYF.

This clone has just one count. The V and J genes are TRBV7-2 and TRBJ2-2; 8 nucleotides align to TRBD1. The CDR3 is 19 residues long. Germline V gives CDR1 SGHTA, CDR2 FQGNSA. J lost 0 bases, V lost 2 bases, and 11 bases had no gene match. This CDR3 is CASSLRPLGTGSNTGELFF. In DNA, the CDR3 is TGTGCCAGCAGCTTAAGGCCACTCGGGACAGGATCGAACACCGGGGAGCTGTTTTTT.

This clone occurred once. CDR3 coding DNA: TGTGCCACCAAGGAGGAGGGGGCGACAGATACGCAGTATTTT. It yields the protein CATKEEGATDTQYF. The chain recombines TRBV6-5 with TRBJ2-3; weak D call: TRBD1 (7 bases). The CDR3 has 14 amino acids. V was clipped by 10 bases and J by 3 bases, with 17 bases between them. The germline V gene encodes CDR1 MNHEY and CDR2 SVGAGI.

The rearrangement joins TRBV10-1 to TRBJ1-1; TRBD1 matches at 7 bases. J gave up 5 bases and V 4 bases, and 10 bases lay outside the gene matches. The germline V gene encodes CDR1 WNHNN and CDR2 SYGVQD (reference sequence). The CDR3 has 15 amino acids. This chain's CDR3 is CASSVRAGGYTEAFF. In DNA form, the CDR3 reads TGCGCCAGCAGTGTGAGGGCAGGGGGGTATACTGAAGCTTTCTTT.

In its sample, this clone was seen once. V gene TRBV2 combines with J gene TRBJ1-2; D might be TRBD1 (5 bases). The CDR3 length is 12 residues. CDR1 and CDR2 (germline): SNHLY, FYNNEI. Trimming removed 7 bases from V and 4 bases from J, with 10 bases in between. The CDR3 DNA sequence: TGTGCCAGCACCCCAGACAGCTATGGCTACACCTTC. Protein: CASTPDSYGYTF. Full variable domain (missing parts from reference TRBV2 and TRBJ1-2): EPEVTQTPSHQVTQMGQEVILRCVPISNHLYFYWYRQILGQKVEFLVSFYNNEISEKSEIFDDQFSVERPDGSNFTLKIRSTKLEDSAMYFCASTPDSYGYTFGSGTRLTVV.

The chain joins TRBV4-3 to TRBJ2-7, with 7 bases matching TRBD2. Trimming cost V 1 base and J 5 bases; bases outside gene matches: 8. Germline lookup yields CDR1 LGHNA and CDR2 YSLEER. This CDR3 has 15 amino acids. This chain's CDR3 is CASSQVINREDEQYF. CDR3 bases: TGCGCCAGCAGCCAAGTGATAAATCGGGAGGACGAGCAGTACTTC.

The genes are TRBV7-3 and TRBJ2-7; D ambiguous. Trimming cost V 0 bases and J 6 bases, with 15 bases left between them. The CDR3 extends over 15 amino acids. Per germline, CDR1 SGHTA and CDR2 FQGTGA. CDR3 residues: CASSLTGYPSGEQYF. CDR3 DNA: TGTGCCAGCAGCTTAACGGGCTACCCCTCTGGCGAGCAGTACTTC.

The chain is built from TRBV4-3 and TRBJ1-4; D might be TRBD1 (5 bases). From germline, CDR1 is LGHNA and CDR2 YSLEER. V lost 0 bases and J 5 bases, leaving 10 bases between the germline ends. The CDR3 runs to 15 residues. CDR3 bases: TGCGCCAGCAGCCAAGATAAGGGGTGGAATGAAAAACTGTTTTTT. Amino acid sequence: CASSQDKGWNEKLFF.

The rearrangement links TRBV7-9 to TRBJ2-5; D may be TRBD2 (6 bases). The CDR3 has 14 residues. Trimming removed 5 bases from V and 3 bases from J, with 13 bases in between. Germline lookup yields CDR1 SEHNR and CDR2 FQNEAQ (reference sequence). For the CDR3, the DNA is TGTGCCAGCAGCCTACTCGGACTAAAAGAGACCCAGTACTTC. The encoded protein is CASSLLGLKETQYF.

The rearrangement uses TRBV5-4 and TRBJ2-1, with 10 bases identical to TRBD2. The CDR3 spans 16 residues. Germline CDR1 SGHNT, CDR2 YYREEE (reference sequence). V trimming: 5 bases; J trimming: 2 bases; junction bases outside the gene matches: 7. The CDR3 region is CASRERGGGTYNEQFF. The CDR3 DNA reads TGTGCCAGCAGAGAGCGGGGGGGCGGGACCTACAATGAGCAGTTCTTC.

The chain employs TRBV19 and TRBJ1-2; D gene ambiguous. V was pared by 3 bases and J by 1 base, with 12 bases between. The V gene's germline CDR1 is LNHDA and CDR2 SQIVND (reference sequence). There are 15 residues in the CDR3. Here the CDR3 DNA reads TGTGCCAGTAGTATGGGCCAGTTCCTTAACTATGGCTACACCTTC. It codes for CASSMGQFLNYGYTF.

This clone appeared once. V gene TRBV27 combines with J gene TRBJ2-3; 16 bases map to TRBD2. The germline V gene has CDR1 MNHEY and CDR2 SMNVEV (reference sequence). With V trimmed by 0 bases and J by 1 base, 4 bases remained unmatched. CDR3 size: 19 residues. The DNA for the CDR3 is TGTGCCAGCAGTTTATCGGGACTAGCGGGGGGGCGGGGCACAGATACGCAGTATTTT. It is translated as CASSLSGLAGGRGTDTQYF.

The chain carries TRBV6-5 and TRBJ2-7; D is unresolved. V lost 6 bases to trimming and J lost 3 bases, with 9 bases between them. CDR1 and CDR2 from the germline V gene are MNHEY and SVGAGI. There are 12 residues in the CDR3. CDR3 nucleotides: TGTGCCAGCAGCCGAGGTCTCTACGAGCAGTACTTC. Translated: CASSRGLYEQYF.

This clone has only a few counts. V and J are TRBV19 and TRBJ1-1; D gene unclear. The V gene lost 4 bases and the J gene lost 4 bases, with 7 bases spanning the gap. The CDR3 covers 12 residues. From germline, CDR1 is LNHDA and CDR2 SQIVND (reference sequence). Here the CDR3 reads CASSRVGTEAFF. CDR3 sequence (DNA): TGTGCCAGTAGTAGAGTTGGCACTGAAGCTTTCTTT.

The chain recombines TRBV2 with TRBJ2-7, with 14 bases lining up with TRBD2. Germline CDR1 reads SNHLY; CDR2 reads FYNNEI. After removal of 0 bases from V and 0 bases from J, the junction contained 4 bases not matched to a gene. CDR3 length equals 18 residues. This CDR3 is CASSEAGLAGVLSYEQYF. The CDR3, as DNA: TGTGCCAGCAGTGAAGCGGGACTAGCGGGGGTCCTCTCCTACGAGCAGTACTTC. The variable domain in full, with the rest retrieved from reference TRBV2 and TRBJ2-7, is EPEVTQTPSHQVTQMGQEVILRCVPISNHLYFYWYRQILGQKVEFLVSFYNNEISEKSEIFDDQFSVERPDGSNFTLKIRSTKLEDSAMYFCASSEAGLAGVLSYEQYFGPGTRLTVT.

The chain links TRBV18 to TRBJ1-1, with 8 bases that match TRBD1. This CDR3 is 16 amino acids long. Unmatched junction bases numbered 14, after V lost 9 bases and J lost 2 bases. From germline, CDR1 is KGHSH and CDR2 LQKENI. The CDR3 DNA sequence: TGTGCCAGTAGGGTGGGGACAGGATCCGTTAACACTGAAGCTTTCTTT. This encodes CASRVGTGSVNTEAFF.

The genes are TRBV21-1 and TRBJ2-3; no DNA check was done on the table's D call, TRBD1. TRBV21-1 is a listed pseudogene. The CDR3 has 13 amino acids. CDR3 nucleotide sequence: TGTGCCACCAAGACAGGGAACACAGATACGCAGTATTTT. Its translation is CATKTGNTDTQYF.

The chain is built from TRBV29-1 and TRBJ2-2, with 8 nucleotides matching TRBD1. Germline V lookup: CDR1 SQVTM, CDR2 ANQGSEA. Unmatched junction bases numbered 7, after V lost 5 bases and J lost 5 bases. This CDR3 has 14 amino acids. As DNA, the CDR3 is TGCAGCGTTACGCAGGGGGCTGGAACCGGGGAGCTGTTTTTT. It specifies CSVTQGAGTGELFF.

This clone was detected a few times. Here the CDR3 reads CASRPPKGAYGTGELFF. CDR3 in DNA: TGTGCCAGTAGACCACCGAAGGGGGCATATGGGACCGGGGAGCTGTTTTTT. The chain joins TRBV19 to TRBJ2-2; the match to TRBD1 covers 7 bases. Germline assignment: CDR1 LNHDA and CDR2 SQIVND (reference sequence). The V and J ends lost 6 bases and 5 bases, in that order; junction bases with no gene match: 15. This CDR3 region has 17 residues. Full variable domain (missing parts from reference TRBV19 and TRBJ2-2): DGGITQSPKYLFRKEGQNVTLSCEQNLNHDAMYWYRQDPGQGLRLIYYSQIVNDFQKGDIAEGYSVSREKKESFPLTVTSAQKNPTAFYLCASRPPKGAYGTGELFFGEGSRLTVL.

This chain connects TRBV2 to TRBJ2-1; D ambiguous. Trimming took off 2 bases at V and 0 bases at J, with 14 bases between the two ends. The CDR3 loop spans 17 amino acids. Germline V lookup: CDR1 SNHLY, CDR2 FYNNEI. CDR3 coding DNA: TGTGCCAGCAGTGAAAAAGCCCGACTTAGCTCCTACAATGAGCAGTTCTTC. Its protein is CASSEKARLSSYNEQFF.

This chain links TRBV4-2 with TRBJ1-1; no clear D gene. The CDR3 contains 16 residues. Germline V CDR1 and CDR2: LGHNA, YNFKEQ. Trimming shortened V by 0 bases and J by 1 base, and 12 bases separated the two germline ends. The chain's CDR3 is CASSQDRERENTEAFF. In nucleotides, the CDR3 is TGTGCCAGCAGCCAAGATCGGGAGAGGGAGAACACTGAAGCTTTCTTT.

The genes are TRBV7-2 and TRBJ2-7, with D maybe TRBD1 (5 bases). The CDR3 runs 15 residues. Germline V lookup: CDR1 SGHTA, CDR2 FQGNSA. V lost 1 base and J 2 bases, leaving 12 bases between the germline ends. The CDR3 bases are TGTGCCAGCAGCTTAGGCCTAAGCAGGGCCTACGAGCAGTACTTC. Translation: CASSLGLSRAYEQYF.

The chain combines TRBV5-4 with TRBJ2-1; weak D call: TRBD1 (6 bases). The CDR3 sequence is 17 residues long. Germline V CDR1 and CDR2: SGHNT, YYREEE (reference sequence). The V end lost 2 bases, the J end lost 0 bases, and 15 bases lay between the germline ends. The CDR3 sequence: CASSFPGHPRSYNEQFF. Here the CDR3 DNA reads TGTGCCAGCAGCTTCCCGGGACACCCACGCTCCTACAATGAGCAGTTCTTC. Complete variable domain (other parts from reference TRBV5-4 and TRBJ2-1): ETGVTQSPTHLIKTRGQQVTLRCSSQSGHNTVSWYQQALGQGPQFIFQYYREEENGRGNFPPRFSGLQFPNYSSELNVNALELDDSALYLCASSFPGHPRSYNEQFFGPGTRLTVL.

This clone was recorded only once. The genes are TRBV2 and TRBJ2-1, with a possible D match to TRBD2 (5 bases). V was trimmed by 8 bases and J by 10 bases, leaving 12 bases between them. The CDR3 runs to 11 residues. Germline assignment: CDR1 SNHLY and CDR2 FYNNEI. CDR3 residues: CASRKAGEQFF. The CDR3 region has the DNA TGTGCCAGCCGGAAGGCGGGCGAGCAGTTCTTC. Full variable domain (remainder filled in from reference TRBV2 and TRBJ2-1): EPEVTQTPSHQVTQMGQEVILRCVPISNHLYFYWYRQILGQKVEFLVSFYNNEISEKSEIFDDQFSVERPDGSNFTLKIRSTKLEDSAMYFCASRKAGEQFFGPGTRLTVL.